This TCR beta chain was recovered during a study of OX40 agonist ivuxolimab in advanced cancers. Germline CDR1 is SGHTA and CDR2 is FQGNSA. This CDR3 has 17 residues. V gave up 2 bases and J gave up 3 bases, with 19 bases separating them. TCRdb keeps only in-frame clones here, not all; method: immunoSEQ multiplex PCR. This table holds more than 70,000 clones, 70% to 90% found once. Patients were ineligible given autoimmune disease history or systemic immunosuppression. The sequence came from an adult with an advanced solid tumor such as melanoma, head and neck, liver or kidney cancer. V is TRBV7-2 and J is TRBJ2-5; no definite D call. The sequences come from CD4+ or CD8+ T cells sorted from blood, collected in a trial of the OX40 agonist ivuxolimab. The CDR3 sequence is CASSLRSAVAVKETQYF. In nucleotides, the CDR3 is TGTGCCAGCAGCTTACGGTCCGCGGTAGCTGTGAAAGAGACCCAGTACTTC.